Listed here are 16 T cell receptor beta chains from one sample, sequenced in a study of cytomegalovirus exposure and HLA in healthy donors. The PCR had 60 Vbeta and 13 Jbeta primers. Assay used: immunoSEQ multiplex PCR; TCRdb lists only in-frame clones, some missing. The sample includes 150,000 or so clones, more than 60% seen only once; the top ten take less than 2.5%. The sequencing input was PBMCs. These receptors were collected from a human donor in good health.

Notes on this clone: The junction and the germline gene differ at one end; a read error may be behind it. J is TRBJ2-1 and V is TRBV7-7; 7 nucleotides agree with TRBD1. Germline V gene lookup returns CDR1 SSHAT and CDR2 FNYEAQ (reference sequence). The CDR3 runs to 13 residues. The CDR3 DNA reads as TGTGCTAGCAGCTTGGGACAGAACAATGAGCAGTTCTTC. Translated, it gives CASSLGQNNEQFF.

This chain connects TRBV9 to TRBJ1-3, with a weak D call TRBD1 (6 bases). V lost 4 bases, J lost 0 bases, and 14 bases lay in between. Germline CDR1 and CDR2: SGDLS and YYNGEE. The CDR3 covers 16 residues. CDR3 region: CASSFDGQSSGNTIYF. The DNA of the CDR3 is TGTGCCAGCAGCTTTGACGGACAGAGCTCTGGAAACACCATATATTTT.

This chain joins TRBV2 and TRBJ1-5; D remains ambiguous. The CDR3 consists of 15 residues. From germline, CDR1 is SNHLY and CDR2 FYNNEI. Trimming cost V 6 bases and J 0 bases, with 12 bases left between them. The CDR3: CASSPPGYSNQPQHF. CDR3 DNA: TGTGCCAGCAGCCCCCCGGGGTATAGCAATCAGCCCCAGCATTTT.

This rearrangement joins TRBV5-1 to TRBJ2-2; maybe TRBD1 (6 bases). Germline V lookup: CDR1 SGHRS, CDR2 YFSETQ. The V and J ends lost 5 bases and 1 base respectively, with 15 bases between them. This CDR3 contains 16 residues. CDR3 sequence: CASSSTGTLNTGELFF. The CDR3, as DNA: TGCGCCAGCAGTTCTACCGGGACACTGAACACCGGGGAGCTGTTTTTT.

This clone was counted ten times or more. V gene TRBV6-1 combines with J gene TRBJ2-2; D gene ambiguous. Germline CDR1 and CDR2: MNHNS and SASEGT. The CDR3 is 13 residues long. The V end was cut by 11 bases, the J end by 2 bases, with 12 bases between. In DNA form, the CDR3 reads TGTGCCCTAAGGCAGGTTAACACCGGGGAGCTGTTTTTT. Its translation: CALRQVNTGELFF.

This rearrangement joins TRBV30 to TRBJ2-1, with D maybe TRBD1 (6 bases). Germline CDR1 and CDR2: GTSNPN and SVGIG (reference sequence). The CDR3 has 15 residues. V was clipped by 5 bases and J by 3 bases, with 17 bases between them. The CDR3 nucleotides read TGTGCCTGGTCCCAGGGGCCAGCGGTCTACAATGAGCAGTTCTTC. Protein: CAWSQGPAVYNEQFF.

The chain employs TRBV5-4 and TRBJ2-6; TRBD1 might be the D (6 bases). This CDR3 has 17 residues. V was trimmed by 2 bases and J by 0 bases, leaving 12 bases between them. The germline V gene has CDR1 SGHNT and CDR2 YYREEE (reference sequence). The DNA of the CDR3 is TGTGCCAGCAGCTTTGGGGGCAGGATCTCTGGGGCCAACGTCCTGACTTTC. Translation: CASSFGGRISGANVLTF. The complete variable domain, with remaining parts taken from reference TRBV5-4 and TRBJ2-6, reads ETGVTQSPTHLIKTRGQQVTLRCSSQSGHNTVSWYQQALGQGPQFIFQYYREEENGRGNFPPRFSGLQFPNYSSELNVNALELDDSALYLCASSFGGRISGANVLTFGAGSRLTVL.

This clone was recorded a few times. The rearrangement links TRBV5-6 to TRBJ2-1, with 10 bases matching TRBD1. Germline-derived CDR1 and CDR2 are SGHDT and YYEEEE. CDR3 length equals 15 residues. The V segment lost 4 bases and the J segment 8 bases; nucleotides outside the gene matches: 9. CDR3 sequence (DNA): TGTGCCAGCAGCCAGACAGGGGGCAAGTTTCATGAGCAGTTCTTC. Translated: CASSQTGGKFHEQFF.

This chain links TRBV5-3 with TRBJ1-4; 9 bases align to TRBD1. TRBV5-3 is an ORF; its function is uncertain. The CDR3 consists of 15 residues. J lost 8 bases, V lost 4 bases, and 9 bases had no gene match. DNA of the CDR3: TGTGCCAGAAGCCGTCATAGGACAGGGGTGGAAAAACTGTTTTTT. Its translation: CARSRHRTGVEKLFF.

V and J are TRBV5-1 and TRBJ2-5, with TRBD1 as a possible D gene (6 bases). CDR3 length: 20 amino acids. The ends were cut back, 3 bases at V and 1 base at J, with 28 bases in the middle. Per the germline V gene, CDR1 is SGHRS and CDR2 is YFSETQ. CDR3 sequence reads: CASSSPRDRFFSLGQETQYF. The CDR3 coding sequence is TGCGCCAGCAGCTCCCCTCGAGACAGGTTCTTTTCGCTTGGCCAAGAGACCCAGTACTTC.

This clone occurred a few times. The V and J genes are TRBV4-1 and TRBJ2-2; no definite D call. The CDR3 is made up of 15 amino acids. Germline assignment: CDR1 MGHRA and CDR2 YSYEKL. Trimming took 1 base from V and 6 from J, leaving 12 bases between them. Here the CDR3 DNA reads TGCGCCAGCAGCCAAGTTGTACTATTCCCCGGGGAGCTGTTTTTT. Amino acid sequence: CASSQVVLFPGELFF.

The CDR3 protein is CASSFWGGNTGELFF. The CDR3 coding sequence is TGTGCCAGCAGCTTTTGGGGAGGGAACACCGGGGAGCTGTTTTTT. V is TRBV5-5 and J is TRBJ2-2, with D perhaps TRBD2 (6 bases). Trimming removed 2 bases at V and 1 base at J, with 9 bases between. This CDR3 has 15 amino acids. The germline CDR1 and CDR2 sequences are SGHKS and YYEKEE (reference sequence).

This clone appeared once. The chain carries TRBV27 and TRBJ2-1, with 7 nucleotides matching TRBD2. V lost 8 bases to trimming and J lost 3 bases; unmatched junction nucleotides: 7. Germline V gene lookup returns CDR1 MNHEY and CDR2 SMNVEV (reference sequence). This CDR3 has 14 residues. The CDR3: CASSRGLVYNEQFF. In DNA, the CDR3 is TGTGCCAGCTCGCGGGGGTTAGTCTACAATGAGCAGTTCTTC.

This clone was recorded a few times. The CDR3 nucleotides read TGCGCCAGCAGTGACGGAGGGAGATATCAGCCCCAGCATTTT. It yields the protein CASSDGGRYQPQHF. The chain recombines TRBV10-1 with TRBJ1-5, with D uncertain. Germline V CDR1 and CDR2: WNHNN, SYGVQD (reference sequence). Trimming took off 3 bases at V and 5 bases at J, with 11 bases between the two ends. CDR3 size: 14 residues.

V gene TRBV19 combines with J gene TRBJ2-7, with D uncertain. The V end was cut by 4 bases, the J end by 4 bases, with 14 bases between. Germline-derived CDR1 and CDR2 are LNHDA and SQIVND (reference sequence). The CDR3 has 14 amino acids. This chain's CDR3 is CASSTLEASYEQYF. The CDR3 DNA reads TGTGCCAGTAGTACCCTGGAAGCTAGTTACGAGCAGTACTTC. Supplemented by reference TRBV19 and TRBJ2-7, the full variable domain reads DGGITQSPKYLFRKEGQNVTLSCEQNLNHDAMYWYRQDPGQGLRLIYYSQIVNDFQKGDIAEGYSVSREKKESFPLTVTSAQKNPTAFYLCASSTLEASYEQYFGPGTRLTVT.

The chain is built from TRBV2 and TRBJ2-5, with TRBD1 matching over 9 bases. CDR3 length: 14 residues. From germline, CDR1 is SNHLY and CDR2 FYNNEI. The V and J ends lost 6 bases and 4 bases, in that order; junction bases with no gene match: 6. The CDR3 reads CASSPGGQGETQYF. The CDR3 coding sequence is TGTGCCAGCAGCCCCGGGGGACAGGGAGAGACCCAGTACTTC.